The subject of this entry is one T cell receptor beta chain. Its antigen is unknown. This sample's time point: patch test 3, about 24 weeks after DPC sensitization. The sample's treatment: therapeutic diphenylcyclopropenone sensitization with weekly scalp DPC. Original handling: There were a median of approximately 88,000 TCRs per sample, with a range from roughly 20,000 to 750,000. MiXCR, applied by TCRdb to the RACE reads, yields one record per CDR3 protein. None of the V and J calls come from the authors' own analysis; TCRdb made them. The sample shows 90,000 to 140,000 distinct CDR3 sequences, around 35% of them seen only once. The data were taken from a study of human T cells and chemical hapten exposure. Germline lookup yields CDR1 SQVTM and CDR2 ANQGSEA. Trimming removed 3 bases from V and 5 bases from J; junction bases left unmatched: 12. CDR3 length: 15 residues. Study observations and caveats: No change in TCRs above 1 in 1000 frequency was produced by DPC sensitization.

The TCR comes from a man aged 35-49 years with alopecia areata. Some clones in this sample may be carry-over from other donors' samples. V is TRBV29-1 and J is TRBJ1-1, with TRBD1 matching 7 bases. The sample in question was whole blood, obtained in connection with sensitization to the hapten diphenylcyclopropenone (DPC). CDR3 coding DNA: TGCAGCGTTGAGGCAGCAGGGGGTCCAAGGACTGAAGCTTTCTTT. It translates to CSVEAAGGPRTEAFF.